Each of the 30 T cell receptor beta chains below was sequenced from the same sample in a study of cytomegalovirus exposure and HLA in healthy donors. PCR was performed using 60 Vbeta and 13 Jbeta primers. Assay: immunoSEQ multiplex PCR; the TCRdb copy retains only in-frame clones and omits some. The sample contains 90,000 to 150,000 clones, about 70% of which appear only once. Sequencing was carried out using PBMCs. The origin of the receptors is a human donor in good health.

The chain is built from TRBV5-6 and TRBJ2-5; possible D gene TRBD2, 6 bases. Germline V gene sequence: CDR1 SGHDT, CDR2 YYEEEE. The CDR3 length is 14 residues. V lost 1 base and J 4 bases, leaving 11 bases between the germline ends. CDR3 in DNA: TGTGCCAGCAGCTTGAATAGCGGTGGAGAGACCCAGTACTTC. This translates into CASSLNSGGETQYF.

This clone has more than one count but fewer than ten. J is TRBJ2-2 and V is TRBV9; maybe TRBD1 (6 bases). The V gene lost 5 bases and the J gene lost 1 base, with 9 bases spanning the gap. Germline CDR1 is SGDLS and CDR2 is YYNGEE. CDR3 length: 14 residues. The CDR3 coding sequence is TGTGCCAGCAGTTGGACAGAGAACACCGGGGAGCTGTTTTTT. This translates into CASSWTENTGELFF.

This chain connects TRBV5-4 to TRBJ2-4; 8 nucleotides match TRBD1. The germline V gene encodes CDR1 SGHNT and CDR2 YYREEE (reference sequence). The J segment lost 4 bases and the V segment lost 3 bases, leaving 3 bases of the junction unmatched. The CDR3 has 14 amino acids. The CDR3 protein is CASSSTGDKNIQYF. The CDR3 DNA follows: TGTGCCAGCAGCTCGACAGGGGATAAAAACATTCAGTACTTC.

Only one count was recorded for this clone. V usage is TRBV30 and J usage is TRBJ1-2, with D unclear. Germline CDR1 and CDR2: GTSNPN and SVGIG (reference sequence). The CDR3 is 12 residues long. The V end was cut by 2 bases, the J end by 8 bases, with 12 bases between. The CDR3 DNA reads as TGTGCCTGGAGTCACAACAGCCACGGCTACACCTTC. As protein: CAWSHNSHGYTF.

This clone has only a few counts. The genes are TRBV18 and TRBJ2-1, with 11 bases fitting TRBD2. V dropped 0 bases and J dropped 9; count of bases not matched to a gene: 13. This CDR3 has 18 amino acids. Germline lookup yields CDR1 KGHSH and CDR2 LQKENI. CDR3 in DNA: TGTGCCAGCTCACCACCGGCGGTAGCGGGAGGGAAGAGGAGTGAGCAGTTCTTC. Translated: CASSPPAVAGGKRSEQFF.

In its sample, this clone was seen a few times. The chain is built from TRBV5-1 and TRBJ1-2, with D hard to call. Germline CDR1 is SGHRS and CDR2 is YFSETQ. The CDR3 is 14 residues long. Trimming pared 0 bases from V and 8 bases from J, leaving 14 bases between. CDR3 sequence reads: CASSLVVSTNGYTF. In DNA form, the CDR3 reads TGCGCCAGCAGCTTGGTTGTCAGTACGAACGGCTACACCTTC.

This clone was picked up a small number of times. The chain employs TRBV18 and TRBJ1-6; 7 bases map to TRBD1. J gave up 10 bases and V 3 bases, and 6 bases lay outside the gene matches. Germline-derived CDR1 and CDR2 are KGHSH and LQKENI. The CDR3 consists of 14 residues. CDR3 sequence: CASSPRQGTSPLHF. The DNA for the CDR3 is TGTGCCAGCTCACCCCGACAGGGAACCTCACCCCTCCACTTT.

J is TRBJ1-2 and V is TRBV29-1; D not resolved. CDR3 size: 12 residues. V lost 5 bases to trimming and J lost 2 bases, with 9 bases between them. Germline loops: CDR1 SQVTM, CDR2 ANQGSEA. The CDR3 DNA reads TGCAGCGTTCCGGAGAGGAACTATGGCTACACCTTC. Translation: CSVPERNYGYTF.

The rearrangement links TRBV6-6 to TRBJ2-7; 10 nucleotides align to TRBD1. The CDR3 has 12 residues. The germline V gene has CDR1 MNHNY and CDR2 SVGAGI (reference sequence). Germline trimming cut 10 bases from V and 2 bases from J; bases unmatched to any gene: 2. CDR3 sequence reads: CATGTGAYEQYF. DNA of the CDR3: TGTGCCACCGGGACAGGGGCCTACGAGCAGTACTTC.

With regard to this clone: The junction differs from germline at one of its ends, possibly a read error. V gene TRBV7-7 combines with J gene TRBJ1-5; D gene ambiguous. Germline V lookup: CDR1 SSHAT, CDR2 FNYEAQ (reference sequence). The CDR3 spans 13 residues. The CDR3 protein is CASSPGRDQPQHF. CDR3 in DNA: TGTGCTAGCAGCCCCGGCCGGGATCAGCCCCAGCATTTT. The full variable domain, completed using reference TRBV7-7 and TRBJ1-5, is GAGVSQSPRYKVTKRGQDVTLRCDPISSHATLYWYQQALGQGPEFLTYFNYEAQPDKSGLPSDRFSAERPEGSISTLTIQRTEQRDSAMYRCASSPGRDQPQHFGDGTRLSIL.

On this clone: This sample also contains other DNA sequences that code for the same CDR3. The chain carries TRBV4-2 and TRBJ2-7; the match to TRBD1 covers 9 bases. The CDR3 has 14 residues. Germline lookup yields CDR1 LGHNA and CDR2 YNFKEQ. The V gene end was trimmed by 3 bases and the J gene end by 2 bases; junction bases not matched to a gene: 2. The DNA of the CDR3 is TGTGCCAGCAGCCAGGGACAGGGCACCTACGAGCAGTACTTC. This translates into CASSQGQGTYEQYF.

This clone was recorded a few times. The chain joins TRBV4-1 to TRBJ1-5, with 9 positions matching TRBD1. V lost 1 base, J lost 3 bases, and 13 bases stayed unmatched. Looked up from germline, CDR1 is MGHRA and CDR2 is YSYEKL. CDR3 length: 19 residues. CDR3 sequence (DNA): TGCGCCAGCAGCCAAGCTTCTCCTACAGGGGGCGGAAACAATCAGCCCCAGCATTTT. Its protein is CASSQASPTGGGNNQPQHF.

This clone is a singleton in its sample. The genes are TRBV6-1 and TRBJ1-5; TRBD1 might be the D (5 bases). The germline V gene encodes CDR1 MNHNS and CDR2 SASEGT. This CDR3 has 17 residues. V was trimmed by 4 bases and J by 1 base, leaving 17 bases between them. For the CDR3, the DNA is TGTGCCAGCAGTGGGACCCGTGGGGGGAGGAGCAATCAGCCCCAGCATTTT. The encoded protein is CASSGTRGGRSNQPQHF.

The DNA for the CDR3 is TGCGCCAGCAGCAGGGGACAGGGGAGCTACGAGCAGTACTTC. This codes for CASSRGQGSYEQYF. V gene TRBV5-1 combines with J gene TRBJ2-7; 10 positions match TRBD1. The V segment lost 4 bases and the J segment 3 bases; nucleotides outside the gene matches: 4. CDR1 is SGHRS, CDR2 YFSETQ, per germline. This CDR3 has 14 amino acids. Full variable domain (missing parts from reference TRBV5-1 and TRBJ2-7): KAGVTQTPRYLIKTRGQQVTLSCSPISGHRSVSWYQQTPGQGLQFLFEYFSETQRNKGNFPGRFSGRQFSNSRSEMNVSTLELGDSALYLCASSRGQGSYEQYFGPGTRLTVT.

This chain links TRBV4-1 with TRBJ1-6; 7 bases line up with TRBD1. With 3 bases clipped from V and 14 bases from J, the junction kept 7 bases outside the gene matches. Per the germline V gene, CDR1 is MGHRA and CDR2 is YSYEKL. CDR3 length equals 13 residues. The chain's CDR3 is CASSQQTGTALHF. CDR3 DNA: TGCGCCAGCAGCCAGCAGACAGGGACCGCCCTCCACTTT.

In this sample, this clone turned up once. The chain employs TRBV30 and TRBJ1-5, with D possibly being TRBD1 (5 bases). This CDR3 is 14 amino acids long. V was pared by 0 bases and J by 4 bases, with 10 bases between. From germline, CDR1 is GTSNPN and CDR2 SVGIG (reference sequence). CDR3 region: CAWSVRRGNQPQHF. The CDR3 region has the DNA TGTGCCTGGAGTGTACGGCGGGGGAATCAGCCCCAGCATTTT.

The chain combines TRBV5-1 with TRBJ2-3; 9 bases are shared with TRBD2. Trimming removed 7 bases from V and 0 bases from J; junction bases left unmatched: 6. CDR3 length: 15 residues. Germline V gene lookup returns CDR1 SGHRS and CDR2 YFSETQ. The CDR3 bases are TGCGCCAGCTCTCAAACTAGCGGGAGCACAGATACGCAGTATTTT. Its protein is CASSQTSGSTDTQYF. Together with reference TRBV5-1 and TRBJ2-3, the CDR3 gives the full variable domain: KAGVTQTPRYLIKTRGQQVTLSCSPISGHRSVSWYQQTPGQGLQFLFEYFSETQRNKGNFPGRFSGRQFSNSRSEMNVSTLELGDSALYLCASSQTSGSTDTQYFGPGTRLTVL.

The chain combines TRBV6-5 with TRBJ2-3, with 7 bases lining up with TRBD1. The CDR3 loop spans 14 amino acids. After removal of 8 bases from V and 1 base from J, the junction contained 6 bases not matched to a gene. Germline CDR1 and CDR2: MNHEY and SVGAGI. The DNA of the CDR3 is TGTGCCAGCCGCCGGACAGGCCGCACAGATACGCAGTATTTT. It yields the protein CASRRTGRTDTQYF.

The chain combines TRBV27 with TRBJ1-2; the D gene is possibly TRBD1 (5 bases). The CDR3 has 13 residues. Per the germline V gene, CDR1 is MNHEY and CDR2 is SMNVEV (reference sequence). V was cut by 3 bases and J by 8 bases, with 13 bases left in between. The CDR3 DNA follows: TGTGCCAGCAGTTTTCAAGGGGCTACGGGCTACACCTTC. It specifies CASSFQGATGYTF.

The chain couples TRBV5-6 to TRBJ2-1; D is unresolved. The CDR3 contains 13 residues. The germline V gene encodes CDR1 SGHDT and CDR2 YYEEEE. V gave up 2 bases and J gave up 6 bases, with 9 bases separating them. The CDR3 sequence: CASSLFQFNEQFF. The CDR3 nucleotides read TGTGCCAGCAGCTTATTCCAGTTCAATGAGCAGTTCTTC.

J is TRBJ2-7 and V is TRBV30; 9 bases line up with TRBD1. The CDR3 totals 15 residues. V gave up 2 bases and J gave up 3 bases; unmatched junction bases: 8. Germline V CDR1 and CDR2: GTSNPN, SVGIG (reference sequence). The CDR3 here is CAWSPIQTGGYEQYF. In DNA form, the CDR3 reads TGTGCCTGGAGTCCTATTCAGACAGGGGGCTACGAGCAGTACTTC. Full variable domain (missing parts from reference TRBV30 and TRBJ2-7): SQTIHQWPATLVQPVGSPLSLECTVEGTSNPNLYWYRQAAGRGLQLLFYSVGIGQISSEVPQNLSASRPQDRQFILSSKKLLLSDSGFYLCAWSPIQTGGYEQYFGPGTRLTVT.

J is TRBJ2-7 and V is TRBV28, with 9 bases fitting TRBD1. The CDR3 totals 13 residues. J lost 5 bases, V lost 6 bases, and 5 bases had no gene match. The germline V gene has CDR1 MDHEN and CDR2 SYDVKM. For the CDR3, the DNA is TGTGCCAGCAGCACAGGGGGCACGGACGAGCAGTACTTC. Its translation is CASSTGGTDEQYF.

As to this clone: A read error may account for a junction end that differs from germline. This chain joins TRBV7-9 and TRBJ1-1, with D possibly matching TRBD1 (5 bases). This CDR3 is built from 14 residues. Germline CDR1 and CDR2: SEHNR and FQNEAQ (reference sequence). For the CDR3, the DNA is TGTTCCAGCAGCTTAGTAGGGGTGAGGACTGAAGCTTTCTTT. Amino acid sequence: CSSSLVGVRTEAFF. Combining the CDR3 with reference TRBV7-9 and TRBJ1-1 gives the whole variable domain DTGVSQNPRHKITKRGQNVTFRCDPISEHNRLYWYRQTLGQGPEFLTYFQNEAQLEKSRLLSDRFSAERPKGSFSTLEIQRTEQGDSAMYLCSSSLVGVRTEAFFGQGTRLTVV.

The chain joins TRBV5-1 to TRBJ2-3, with D unclear. Germline lookup yields CDR1 SGHRS and CDR2 YFSETQ. The CDR3 is 13 amino acids. V lost 1 base and J 4 bases, leaving 7 bases between the germline ends. The CDR3 DNA reads as TGCGCCAGCAGCTTGAACAACCCAGATACGCAGTATTTT. Translating gives CASSLNNPDTQYF.

The chain links TRBV7-3 to TRBJ1-1; D remains ambiguous. The ends were cut back, 5 bases at V and 1 base at J, with 8 bases in the middle. This CDR3 has 13 amino acids. The germline CDR1 and CDR2 sequences are SGHTA and FQGTGA. CDR3 in DNA: TGTGCCAGCAGCCAGAGAGGGAACACTGAAGCTTTCTTT. This codes for CASSQRGNTEAFF. Filled out from reference TRBV7-3 and TRBJ1-1, the complete variable domain reads GAGVSQTPSNKVTEKGKYVELRCDPISGHTALYWYRQSLGQGPEFLIYFQGTGAADDSGLPNDRFFAVRPEGSVSTLKIQRTERGDSAVYLCASSQRGNTEAFFGQGTRLTVV.

The rearrangement links TRBV21-1 to TRBJ2-1; the listed D gene, TRBD2, was not tested against the DNA. TRBV21-1 constitutes a pseudogene. This CDR3 comprises 16 residues. The CDR3 bases are TGTGCCAGCAGCAAATTAGCGCCCAGCTCCTACAATGAGCAGTTCTTC. Translating gives CASSKLAPSSYNEQFF.

The CDR3 DNA reads TGTGCCAGCAGTTTAACGGGGAACACTGAAGCTTTCTTT. Its protein product is CASSLTGNTEAFF. The chain carries TRBV6-1 and TRBJ1-1, with D uncertain. Germline lookup yields CDR1 MNHNS and CDR2 SASEGT. Trimming pared 5 bases from V and 1 base from J, leaving 8 bases between. This CDR3 contains 13 residues.

The V gene is TRBV7-9, the J gene TRBJ1-2, with D tentatively TRBD1 (5 bases). The CDR3 covers 13 residues. In germline, CDR1 is SEHNR, CDR2 FQNEAQ (reference sequence). Trimming pared 5 bases from V and 4 bases from J, leaving 11 bases between. CDR3 amino acids: CASSQGLAYGYTF. The CDR3 bases are TGTGCCAGCAGCCAGGGTTTGGCCTATGGCTACACCTTC.

The V gene is TRBV6-5, the J gene TRBJ2-2; 7 bases line up with TRBD1. This CDR3 contains 15 residues. Germline CDR1 and CDR2: MNHEY and SVGAGI. The ends lost 6 bases at V and 4 bases at J; junction bases unmatched: 8. CDR3 bases: TGTGCCAGCAGACCCCAGGGGGTGGTCACCGGGGAGCTGTTTTTT. Translated, it gives CASRPQGVVTGELFF.

The chain combines TRBV7-2 with TRBJ2-5; 7 nucleotides line up with TRBD1. Germline values: CDR1 SGHTA, CDR2 FQGNSA. The V gene end was trimmed by 3 bases and the J gene end by 1 base; junction bases not matched to a gene: 2. There are 14 residues in the CDR3. The CDR3 here is CASSFRGPQETQYF. In DNA form, the CDR3 reads TGTGCCAGCAGCTTTAGGGGGCCCCAAGAGACCCAGTACTTC.